A single sample is the source of the 15 T cell receptor beta chains below, sequenced in a study of CD8 T cells in ankylosing spondylitis. TCRdb re-called the 5' RACE reads through MiXCR, storing one row per CDR3 protein. This sample carries roughly 150,000 distinct CDR3 sequences, approximately 32% of them seen once, and the ten largest clones take approximately 6%. Sequenced sample: synovial fluid, either unsorted or a sorted T cell fraction (not recorded which). These receptors came from a male donor with ankylosing spondylitis.

In its sample, this clonotype was seen a few times. This sequence joins TRBV5-1 and TRBJ2-7; TRBD2 might be the D (5 bases). The germline V gene encodes CDR1 SGHRS and CDR2 YFSETQ. There are 13 residues in the CDR3. Trimming left V 5 bases short and J 6 bases short, with 15 bases between. This CDR3 is CASRVEGSGEQYF. The CDR3 nucleotides are TGCGCCAGCAGAGTTGAGGGATCGGGCGAGCAGTACTTC.

V gene TRBV2 combines with J gene TRBJ2-1, with TRBD1 matching over 8 bases. Germline assignment: CDR1 SNHLY and CDR2 FYNNEI. Germline trimming cut 8 bases from V and 2 bases from J; bases unmatched to any gene: 5. This CDR3 contains 14 residues. CDR3 nucleotides: TGTGCCAGCGAGGACAGGGCCACCTACAATGAGCAGTTCTTC. This gives the protein CASEDRATYNEQFF.

This clonotype was seen repeatedly, ten times or more. Here the CDR3 DNA reads TGTGCCAGCAGCTTGAACATAAACACCGGGGAGCTGTTTTTT. Translating it yields CASSLNINTGELFF. This chain uses TRBV11-3 with TRBJ2-2; D uncertain. From germline, CDR1 is SGHNT and CDR2 YENEEA. There are 14 residues in the CDR3. V lost 3 bases, J lost 2 bases, and 7 bases lay in between.

The rearrangement joins TRBV7-8 to TRBJ1-2; D call uncertain. In germline, CDR1 is SGHVS, CDR2 FQNEAQ. The V and J ends lost 5 bases and 5 bases respectively, with 12 bases between them. The CDR3 extends over 13 amino acids. In nucleotides, the CDR3 is TGTGCCAGCAGCCTAGGTGGCCCATATGGCTACACCTTC. Protein sequence: CASSLGGPYGYTF.

The chain has TRBV11-1 and TRBJ2-7; 11 bases match TRBD1. This CDR3 has 16 residues. Germline V lookup: CDR1 SGHAT, CDR2 FQDESV (reference sequence). V shed 0 bases and J 3 bases; nucleotides not matched to a gene: 4. This chain's CDR3 is CASSLAPGQGDYEQYF. The CDR3 DNA is TGTGCCAGCAGCTTAGCGCCGGGACAGGGGGACTACGAGCAGTACTTC.

The chain combines TRBV6-2 or TRBV6-3 with TRBJ1-2; TRBD1 matches at 7 bases. J lost 0 bases, V lost 8 bases, and 9 bases had no gene match. The CDR3 length is 15 residues. The germline CDR1 and CDR2 sequences are MNHEY and SVGEGT. The CDR3 here is CASGSWDRPNYGYTF. CDR3 coding DNA: TGTGCCAGCGGCTCCTGGGACAGACCTAACTATGGCTACACCTTC.

The V and J genes are TRBV27 and TRBJ2-2, with D perhaps assigned TRBD1 or TRBD2 (5 bases each). Germline lookup yields CDR1 MNHEY and CDR2 SMNVEV (reference sequence). V was shortened by 6 bases and J by 5 bases, with 10 bases between the two germline ends. This CDR3 has 13 amino acids. CDR3 loop: CASRRDGTGELFF. CDR3 sequence (DNA): TGTGCCAGCAGAAGGGACGGTACCGGGGAGCTGTTTTTT.

This clonotype was seen only a few times. The V gene is TRBV18, the J gene TRBJ2-3; D may be TRBD2 (7 bases). Germline V lookup: CDR1 KGHSH, CDR2 LQKENI. The CDR3 contains 15 residues. Trimming removed 2 bases from V and 2 bases from J, with 11 bases in between. As DNA, the CDR3 is TGTGCCAGCTCACCAGGGGGGGCCGTCACAGATACGCAGTATTTT. This translates into CASSPGGAVTDTQYF. Looking up the rest from reference TRBV18 and TRBJ2-3 gives the full variable domain: NAGVMQNPRHLVRRRGQEARLRCSPMKGHSHVYWYRQLPEEGLKFMVYLQKENIIDESGMPKERFSAEFPKEGPSILRIQQVVRGDSAAYFCASSPGGAVTDTQYFGPGTRLTVL.

This clonotype was seen many times. This chain joins TRBV12-3 or TRBV12-4 and TRBJ2-7, with D perhaps matching TRBD1 (6 bases). CDR3 length: 16 residues. V lost 6 bases to trimming and J lost 7 bases, with 25 bases between them. CDR3 sequence: CASSGPNTGPSGEQYF. CDR3 in DNA: TGTGCCAGCAGCGGCCCGAATACAGGGCCCTCGGGGGAGCAGTACTTC.

This clonotype turned up a few times. V is TRBV6-1 and J is TRBJ1-1; D is possibly TRBD1 (5 bases). The CDR3 extends over 15 amino acids. CDR1 and CDR2 (germline): MNHNS, SASEGT. Trimming shortened V by 9 bases and J by 0 bases, and 17 bases separated the two germline ends. This chain's CDR3 is CASLGAILMNTEAFF. The CDR3 DNA is TGTGCCAGTTTAGGGGCCATACTCATGAACACTGAAGCTTTCTTT.

The chain couples TRBV7-2 to TRBJ2-1; D is possibly TRBD2 (5 bases). The V gene lost 1 base and the J gene lost 11 bases, with 15 bases spanning the gap. Germline CDR1 reads SGHTA; CDR2 reads FQGNSA. The CDR3 consists of 14 residues. The CDR3 reads CASSLGTLGGKQFF. The CDR3 region has the DNA TGTGCCAGCAGCTTAGGGACCCTAGGAGGTAAGCAGTTCTTC.

V gene TRBV5-6 combines with J gene TRBJ2-7; TRBD1 agrees at 10 bases. The CDR3 runs to 16 residues. With 4 bases clipped from V and 4 bases from J, the junction kept 11 bases outside the gene matches. CDR1 SGHDT and CDR2 YYEEEE come from the germline V gene. CDR3 DNA: TGTGCCAGCAGCCGAAGCAAGACAGGGGGCGCGTACGAGCAGTACTTC. Protein: CASSRSKTGGAYEQYF.

The chain combines TRBV4-2 with TRBJ2-7, with D tentatively TRBD1 (6 bases). The CDR3 length is 15 residues. Germline loops: CDR1 LGHNA, CDR2 YNFKEQ. The germline V and J ends were trimmed by 0 bases and 5 bases, with 14 bases remaining between them. In DNA, the CDR3 is TGTGCCAGCAGCCAAGATTTAGGGGGTTTAAACGAGCAGTACTTC. It translates to CASSQDLGGLNEQYF.

V is TRBV5-6 and J is TRBJ2-1; TRBD1 matches 7 bases. The CDR3 has 20 residues. Germline V gene lookup returns CDR1 SGHDT and CDR2 YYEEEE. J lost 7 bases, V lost 5 bases, and 27 bases had no gene match. The CDR3 coding sequence is TGTGCCAGCAGTACCGTGACAGGGTGGTCATACGATACGAGTGTGAATGAGCAGTTCTTC. It specifies CASSTVTGWSYDTSVNEQFF.

The chain links TRBV3-1 to TRBJ2-7, with TRBD2 identical over 10 bases. This CDR3 comprises 15 residues. V shed 0 bases, J shed 6 bases, and the junction held 5 bases outside the gene matches. Germline loops: CDR1 LGHDT, CDR2 YNNKEL (reference sequence). CDR3 nucleotides: TGTGCCAGCAGCCAAGAGGCACTAGCGGGAACCGAGCAGTACTTC. The encoded protein is CASSQEALAGTEQYF.